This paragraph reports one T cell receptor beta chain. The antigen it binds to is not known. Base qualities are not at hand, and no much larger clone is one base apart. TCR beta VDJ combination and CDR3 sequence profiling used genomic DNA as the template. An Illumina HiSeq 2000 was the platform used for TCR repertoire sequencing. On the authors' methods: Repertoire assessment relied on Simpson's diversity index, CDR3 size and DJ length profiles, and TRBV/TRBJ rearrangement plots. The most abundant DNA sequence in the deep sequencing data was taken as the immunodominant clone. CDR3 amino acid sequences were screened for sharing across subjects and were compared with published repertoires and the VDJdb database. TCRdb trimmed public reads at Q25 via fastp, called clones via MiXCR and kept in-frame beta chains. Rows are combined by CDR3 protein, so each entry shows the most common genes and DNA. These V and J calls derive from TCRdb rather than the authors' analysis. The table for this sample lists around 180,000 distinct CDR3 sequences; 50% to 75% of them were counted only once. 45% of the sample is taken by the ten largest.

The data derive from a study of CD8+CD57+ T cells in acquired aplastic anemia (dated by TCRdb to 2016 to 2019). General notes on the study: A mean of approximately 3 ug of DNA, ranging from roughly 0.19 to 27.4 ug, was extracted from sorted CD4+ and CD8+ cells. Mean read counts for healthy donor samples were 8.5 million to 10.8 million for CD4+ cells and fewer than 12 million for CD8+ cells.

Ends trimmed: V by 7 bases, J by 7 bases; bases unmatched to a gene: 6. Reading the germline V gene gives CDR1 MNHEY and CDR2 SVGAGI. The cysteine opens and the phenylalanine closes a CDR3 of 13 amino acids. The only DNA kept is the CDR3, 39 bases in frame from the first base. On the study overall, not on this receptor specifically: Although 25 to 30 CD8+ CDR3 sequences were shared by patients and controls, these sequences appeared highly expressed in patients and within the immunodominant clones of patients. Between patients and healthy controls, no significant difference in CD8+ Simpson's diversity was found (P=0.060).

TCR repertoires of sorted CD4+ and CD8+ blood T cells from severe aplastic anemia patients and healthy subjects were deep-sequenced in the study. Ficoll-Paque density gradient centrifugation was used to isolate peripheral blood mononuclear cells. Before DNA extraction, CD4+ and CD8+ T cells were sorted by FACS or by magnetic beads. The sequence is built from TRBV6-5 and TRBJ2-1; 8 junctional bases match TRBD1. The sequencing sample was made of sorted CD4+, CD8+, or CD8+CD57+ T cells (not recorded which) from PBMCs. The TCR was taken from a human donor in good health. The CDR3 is CASTGGGVNEQFF. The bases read TGTGCCAGCACAGGGGGCGGAGTAAATGAGCAGTTCTTC.